These T cell receptor beta chains were read from a single sample in a study of T cells in localized non-small cell lung cancer. Using immunoSEQ multiplex PCR, the repertoire was profiled, and TCRdb retains in-frame clones only, with some absent. The table lists more than 9,000 clones, about 68% of them singletons, with roughly 30% in the top ten. Sequenced here: peripheral blood, sampled before any cancer treatment. These receptors all come from an older male donor with stage I lung adenocarcinoma. Each CDR3 is given with its conserved first and last residue. The order of the fields is CDR3 protein, CDR3 DNA, D gene, V gene, clone size, J gene. D genes are given only for firm matches. Where a row states a size, it is once, few, many or the class of an expanded clone; other rows omit it.

CDR3aa: CASSFTAKNYTDTQYF
CDR3nt: TGTGCTAGCAGCTTTACGGCAAAAAACTACACAGATACGCAGTATTTT
d_gene: -
v_gene: TRBV7-7
abundance: -
j_gene: TRBJ2-3

CDR3aa: CASSLEGADEQFF
CDR3nt: TGCGCCAGCAGCTTGGAGGGGGCGGATGAGCAGTTCTTC
d_gene: TRBD1
v_gene: TRBV5-1
abundance: -
j_gene: TRBJ2-1

CDR3aa: CASSYGTGTYEQYF
CDR3nt: TGTGCCAGCAGTTATGGGACAGGGACCTACGAGCAGTACTTC
d_gene: TRBD1
v_gene: TRBV6-5
abundance: -
j_gene: TRBJ2-7

CDR3aa: CASSLSRGATGRGYTF
CDR3nt: TGTGCCAGCAGCTTGTCGCGGGGGGCGACGGGCCGTGGCTACACCTTC
d_gene: -
v_gene: TRBV5-4
abundance: -
j_gene: TRBJ1-2

CDR3aa: CASSQEPTGTSEQETQYF
CDR3nt: TGCGCCAGCAGCCAAGAACCGACCGGGACGTCCGAACAAGAGACCCAGTACTTC
d_gene: -
v_gene: TRBV4-1
abundance: -
j_gene: TRBJ2-5

CDR3aa: CASSHQRGGTDTQYF
CDR3nt: TGTGCCAGTAGTCACCAGCGGGGCGGCACAGATACGCAGTATTTT
d_gene: TRBD2
v_gene: TRBV19
abundance: -
j_gene: TRBJ2-3

CDR3aa: CASRPPLRTGGHTGELFF
CDR3nt: TGTGCCAGCAGGCCACCTCTGAGGACGGGGGGGCACACCGGGGAGCTGTTTTTT
d_gene: TRBD2
v_gene: TRBV7-8
abundance: -
j_gene: TRBJ2-2

CDR3aa: CASSYGGLYEQYF
CDR3nt: TGTGCCAGCAGTTACGGGGGTTTGTACGAGCAGTACTTC
d_gene: -
v_gene: TRBV6-6
abundance: -
j_gene: TRBJ2-7

CDR3aa: CASRPNEGMNTEAFF
CDR3nt: TGCGCCAGCAGACCGAATGAGGGGATGAACACTGAAGCTTTCTTT
d_gene: -
v_gene: TRBV5-1
abundance: -
j_gene: TRBJ1-1

CDR3aa: CASSSMTGRTDTQYF
CDR3nt: TGTGCCAGCAGCTCAATGACAGGCCGCACAGATACGCAGTATTTT
d_gene: -
v_gene: TRBV7-8
abundance: -
j_gene: TRBJ2-3

CDR3aa: CASSWGTGGTEAFF
CDR3nt: TGTGCCAGCAGCTGGGGGACAGGGGGCACTGAAGCTTTCTTT
d_gene: TRBD1
v_gene: TRBV5-4
abundance: -
j_gene: TRBJ1-1

CDR3aa: CASSLGFLPIYGYTF
CDR3nt: TGTGCCAGCAGCTTAGGGTTTTTACCGATCTATGGCTACACCTTC
d_gene: -
v_gene: TRBV7-1
abundance: few
j_gene: TRBJ1-2

CDR3aa: CASSLEAATYEQYF
CDR3nt: TGTGCCAGCAGCTTAGAGGCAGCCACCTACGAGCAGTACTTC
d_gene: -
v_gene: TRBV7-2
abundance: -
j_gene: TRBJ2-7

CDR3aa: CASSQRYEQYF
CDR3nt: TGTGCCAGCAGCCAACGCTACGAGCAGTACTTC
d_gene: -
v_gene: TRBV7-9
abundance: few
j_gene: TRBJ2-7

CDR3aa: CASSERPRTDTQYF
CDR3nt: TGTGCCAGCAGTGAGCGCCCTCGCACAGATACGCAGTATTTT
d_gene: -
v_gene: TRBV2
abundance: -
j_gene: TRBJ2-3

CDR3aa: CASSLDTIVDTQYF
CDR3nt: TGTGCCAGCAGCTTAGATACTATCGTAGATACGCAGTATTTT
d_gene: -
v_gene: TRBV11-3
abundance: once
j_gene: TRBJ2-3

CDR3aa: CASSSIPPGSDGYTF
CDR3nt: TGTGCCAGCAGCTCCATCCCGCCGGGGTCTGATGGCTACACCTTC
d_gene: -
v_gene: TRBV9
abundance: once
j_gene: TRBJ1-2

CDR3aa: CASRQGSNQPQHF
CDR3nt: TGTGCCAGCCGACAGGGGAGCAATCAGCCCCAGCATTTT
d_gene: TRBD1
v_gene: TRBV18
abundance: -
j_gene: TRBJ1-5

CDR3aa: CASSVAGVTTDTQYF
CDR3nt: TGTGCCAGCAGCGTAGCTGGGGTTACCACAGATACGCAGTATTTT
d_gene: -
v_gene: TRBV9
abundance: -
j_gene: TRBJ2-3

CDR3aa: CASSYLGQGAGYGYTF
CDR3nt: TGTGCCAGCAGTTACCTTGGACAGGGGGCGGGCTATGGCTACACCTTC
d_gene: TRBD1
v_gene: TRBV6-5
abundance: -
j_gene: TRBJ1-2

CDR3aa: CASSLGENTEAFF
CDR3nt: TGTGCCAGCAGCTTAGGAGAGAACACTGAAGCTTTCTTT
d_gene: -
v_gene: TRBV11-2
abundance: few
j_gene: TRBJ1-1

CDR3aa: CASLTGISDTQYF
CDR3nt: TGTGCCAGCCTAACAGGGATCTCAGATACGCAGTATTTT
d_gene: -
v_gene: TRBV28
abundance: few
j_gene: TRBJ2-3